These 12 T cell receptor beta chains share one sample of origin, sequenced in a study of circulating tumor DNA in untreated peripheral T-cell lymphoma. Sequencing used immunoSEQ multiplex PCR; TCRdb keeps in-frame clones, though not all of them. Among some 2,000 clones listed, roughly 90% were seen once. The material sequenced was cell-free DNA from blood serum. These receptors were taken from a human donor with peripheral T-cell lymphoma.

The chain joins TRBV7-9 to TRBJ2-3; 9 positions match TRBD1. The junction had 0 bases not matched to a gene; V was cut back by 2 bases and J by 6 bases. There are 13 residues in the CDR3. Germline V gene data show CDR1 as SEHNR and CDR2 as FQNEAQ (reference sequence). CDR3 amino acids: CASSLTGGDTQYF. For the CDR3, the DNA is TGTGCCAGCAGCTTAACAGGGGGCGATACGCAGTATTTT.

The genes are TRBV5-1 and TRBJ1-2; D ambiguous. With 4 bases removed from V and 8 bases from J, the gap between germline ends came to 21 bases. Germline assignment: CDR1 SGHRS and CDR2 YFSETQ. The CDR3 covers 15 residues. CDR3 residues: CASSPESFGGQGYTF. CDR3 coding DNA: TGCGCCAGCAGCCCAGAGTCGTTTGGCGGGCAGGGCTACACCTTC.

CDR3 region: CASSSTTNEKLFF. CDR3 bases: TGTGCCAGCAGTTCCACAACTAATGAAAAACTGTTTTTT. The chain uses TRBV6-5 and TRBJ1-4; D gene unclear. Trimming took 4 bases from V and 0 from J, leaving 3 bases between them. This CDR3 has 13 residues. The germline V gene encodes CDR1 MNHEY and CDR2 SVGAGI.

This chain joins TRBV7-3 and TRBJ1-4; D call uncertain. The CDR3 is 12 residues long. CDR1 and CDR2 from the germline V gene are SGHTA and FQGTGA. Between the trimmed V and J ends, which lost 3 bases and 8 bases, there was a span of 7 bases. Written as DNA, the CDR3 is TGTGCCAGCAGCTTTAGAGCCGAAAAACTGTTTTTT. Translating it yields CASSFRAEKLFF.

V is TRBV6-1 and J is TRBJ1-2; TRBD1 agrees at 7 bases. CDR1 and CDR2 (germline): MNHNS, SASEGT. The CDR3 is 15 residues long. Trimming removed 0 bases from V and 4 bases from J; junction bases left unmatched: 5. CDR3 sequence reads: CASSEALQGSYGYTF. The DNA of the CDR3 is TGTGCCAGCAGTGAAGCCTTACAGGGGAGCTATGGCTACACCTTC.

The chain employs TRBV29-1 and TRBJ1-1; the D is unclear. CDR3 length: 13 residues. The germline V and J ends were trimmed by 2 bases and 3 bases, with 10 bases remaining between them. The germline V gene has CDR1 SQVTM and CDR2 ANQGSEA. CDR3 coding DNA: TGCAGCGTTGAATCCAGATCTGACACTGAAGCTTTCTTT. Translated: CSVESRSDTEAFF. Full variable domain (outside the CDR3, taken from reference TRBV29-1 and TRBJ1-1): SAVISQKPSRDICQRGTSLTIQCQVDSQVTMMFWYRQQPGQSLTLIATANQGSEATYESGFVIDKFPISRPNLTFSTLTVSNMSPEDSSIYLCSVESRSDTEAFFGQGTRLTVV.

The J gene is TRBJ1-5, the V gene TRBV6-1, with D perhaps TRBD1 (5 bases). The CDR3 contains 13 residues. V lost 6 bases and J 9 bases, leaving 15 bases between the germline ends. The V gene's germline CDR1 is MNHNS and CDR2 SASEGT. CDR3 DNA sequence: TGTGCCAGCAGCCGCGAATCGGGGCCGCCCCAGCATTTT. It encodes CASSRESGPPQHF.

The rearrangement links TRBV7-8 to TRBJ2-7; D unclear. CDR3 length equals 13 residues. Germline V gene sequence: CDR1 SGHVS, CDR2 FQNEAQ. V lost 2 bases and J lost 1, with 6 bases in between. In DNA, the CDR3 is TGTGCCAGCAGCTTAAGCATTTCCTACGAGCAGTACTTC. It yields the protein CASSLSISYEQYF.

This sequence joins TRBV11-3 and TRBJ2-7; the D gene could be TRBD1 or TRBD2 (5 bases each). The CDR3 extends over 14 amino acids. V shed 2 bases and J shed 4 bases, with 12 bases lying between them. CDR1 is SGHNT, CDR2 YENEEA, per germline. The CDR3 loop is CASSLTGLGYEQYF. The CDR3 region has the DNA TGTGCCAGCAGCTTAACGGGGCTTGGATACGAGCAGTACTTC.

The gene calls are TRBV28 and TRBJ2-3, with 15 bases lining up with TRBD2. In germline, CDR1 is MDHEN, CDR2 SYDVKM. Trimming removed 2 bases from V and 2 bases from J; junction bases left unmatched: 8. The CDR3 runs 19 residues. In DNA form, the CDR3 reads TGTGCCAGCAGTTTAGCGGGACTAGCGGGAGGAGGAACCACAGATACGCAGTATTTT. Protein sequence: CASSLAGLAGGGTTDTQYF.

V gene TRBV27 combines with J gene TRBJ2-3; the D gene could be TRBD1 or TRBD2 (5 bases each). The CDR3 has 16 amino acids. Trimming took off 1 base at V and 1 base at J, with 12 bases between the two ends. Germline V gene lookup returns CDR1 MNHEY and CDR2 SMNVEV (reference sequence). This chain's CDR3 is CASSLYGVGGTDTQYF. For the CDR3, the DNA is TGTGCCAGCAGTTTATATGGGGTGGGGGGCACAGATACGCAGTATTTT.

The V gene is TRBV7-2, the J gene TRBJ2-1; the D is unclear. Trimming took 5 bases from V and 4 from J, leaving 3 bases between them. Germline V gene data show CDR1 as SGHTA and CDR2 as FQGNSA. The length of the CDR3 is 11 residues. The CDR3 loop reads CASSPYNEQFF. For the CDR3, the DNA is TGTGCCAGCAGCCCTTACAATGAGCAGTTCTTC.